The T cell receptor (beta chain) described here comes from a study of shared clonotypes between healthy human individuals. Only in-frame clones appear in the TCRdb table, and some are missing; sequencing was by immunoSEQ multiplex PCR. Altogether some 1,100,000 clones are present, about four fifths being singletons, with the ten largest covering approximately 0.52%. This TCR came from a man between 18 and 35 years old in good health. Some clones in this sample may be carry-over from other donors' samples. The sample comprised memory CD4+ T cells from PBMCs. Subset described: CD45RA-negative fraction.

This CDR3 is CASRKTEFSSYEQYF. Here the CDR3 DNA reads TGCGCCAGCAGGAAGACAGAATTCAGCTCCTACGAGCAGTACTTC. The chain uses TRBV5-1 and TRBJ2-7; D may be TRBD1 (5 bases). This CDR3 is 15 amino acids long. With 5 bases removed from V and 0 bases from J, the gap between germline ends came to 15 bases. Germline V gives CDR1 SGHRS, CDR2 YFSETQ.